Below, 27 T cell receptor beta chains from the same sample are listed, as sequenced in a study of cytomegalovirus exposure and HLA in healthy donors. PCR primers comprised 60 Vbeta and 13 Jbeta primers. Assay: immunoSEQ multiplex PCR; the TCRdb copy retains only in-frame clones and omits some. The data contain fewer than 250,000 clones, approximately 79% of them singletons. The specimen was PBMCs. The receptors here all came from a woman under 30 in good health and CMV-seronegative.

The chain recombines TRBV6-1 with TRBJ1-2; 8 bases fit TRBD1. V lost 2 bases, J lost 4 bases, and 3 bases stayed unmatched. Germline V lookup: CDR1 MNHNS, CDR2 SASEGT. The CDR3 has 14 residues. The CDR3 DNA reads TGTGCCAGCAGTGAATTCGGACAGGGCTATGGCTACACCTTC. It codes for CASSEFGQGYGYTF.

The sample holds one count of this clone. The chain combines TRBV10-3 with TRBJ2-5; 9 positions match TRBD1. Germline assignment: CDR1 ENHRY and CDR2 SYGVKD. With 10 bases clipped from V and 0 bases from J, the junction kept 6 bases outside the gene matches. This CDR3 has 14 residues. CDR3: CAKPGTGHQETQYF. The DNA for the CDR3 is TGTGCCAAGCCGGGGACAGGGCACCAAGAGACCCAGTACTTC.

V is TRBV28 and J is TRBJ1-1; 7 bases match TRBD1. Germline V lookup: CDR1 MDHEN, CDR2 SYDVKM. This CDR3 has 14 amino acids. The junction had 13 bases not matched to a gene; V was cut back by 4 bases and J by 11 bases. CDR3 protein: CASSSQARQGWAFF. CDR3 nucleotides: TGTGCCAGCAGTTCCCAAGCTCGACAGGGTTGGGCTTTCTTT.

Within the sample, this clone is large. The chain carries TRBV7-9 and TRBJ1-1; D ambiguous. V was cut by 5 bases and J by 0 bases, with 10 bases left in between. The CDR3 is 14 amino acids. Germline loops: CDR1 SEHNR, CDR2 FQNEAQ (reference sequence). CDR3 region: CASSPSFMNTEAFF. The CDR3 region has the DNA TGTGCCAGCAGCCCCTCTTTTATGAACACTGAAGCTTTCTTT.

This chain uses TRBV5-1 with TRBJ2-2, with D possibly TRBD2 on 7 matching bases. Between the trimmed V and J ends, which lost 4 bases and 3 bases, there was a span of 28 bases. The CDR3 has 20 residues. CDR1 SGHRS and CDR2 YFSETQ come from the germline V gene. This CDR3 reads CASSIRPKGGGIVDTGELFF. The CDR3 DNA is TGCGCCAGCAGCATTCGCCCAAAAGGGGGGGGCATTGTAGACACCGGGGAGCTGTTTTTT.

CDR3 residues: CASSWTGRYGYTF. DNA of the CDR3: TGTGCCAGCAGCTGGACAGGCCGCTATGGCTACACCTTC. This chain links TRBV7-9 with TRBJ1-2, with 7 bases fitting TRBD1. The trim removed 4 bases at V and 4 bases at J, leaving 3 bases unmatched. Germline V gives CDR1 SEHNR, CDR2 FQNEAQ (reference sequence). CDR3 length: 13 residues.

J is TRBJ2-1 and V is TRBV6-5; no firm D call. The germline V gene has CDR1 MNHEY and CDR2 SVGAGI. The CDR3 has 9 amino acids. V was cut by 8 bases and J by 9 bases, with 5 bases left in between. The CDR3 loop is CASRVEQFF. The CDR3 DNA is TGTGCCAGCCGAGTTGAGCAGTTCTTC.

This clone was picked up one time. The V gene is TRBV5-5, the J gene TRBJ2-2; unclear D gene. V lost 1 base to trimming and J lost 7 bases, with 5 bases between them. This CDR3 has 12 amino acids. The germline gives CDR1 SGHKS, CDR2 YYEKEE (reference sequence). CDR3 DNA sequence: TGTGCCAGCAGCTTGACCGGCGGGGAGCTGTTTTTT. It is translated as CASSLTGGELFF.

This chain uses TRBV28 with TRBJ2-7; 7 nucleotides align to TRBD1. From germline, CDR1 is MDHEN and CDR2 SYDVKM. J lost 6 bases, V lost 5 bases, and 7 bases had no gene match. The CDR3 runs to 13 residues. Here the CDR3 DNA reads TGTGCCAGCAGTAGCGGACAGGTGCTCGAGCAGTACTTC. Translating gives CASSSGQVLEQYF. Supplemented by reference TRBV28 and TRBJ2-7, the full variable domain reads DVKVTQSSRYLVKRTGEKVFLECVQDMDHENMFWYRQDPGLGLRLIYFSYDVKMKEKGDIPEGYSVSREKKERFSLILESASTNQTSMYLCASSSGQVLEQYFGPGTRLTVT.

The CDR3 nucleotides read TGTGCCAGCAGTCTGGAAGGAGCGGGAGCCCACGGGACGCAGTATTTT. As protein: CASSLEGAGAHGTQYF. The genes are TRBV27 and TRBJ2-3; 8 bases map to TRBD2. The germline gives CDR1 MNHEY, CDR2 SMNVEV (reference sequence). V dropped 5 bases and J dropped 9; count of bases not matched to a gene: 16. The CDR3 covers 16 residues.

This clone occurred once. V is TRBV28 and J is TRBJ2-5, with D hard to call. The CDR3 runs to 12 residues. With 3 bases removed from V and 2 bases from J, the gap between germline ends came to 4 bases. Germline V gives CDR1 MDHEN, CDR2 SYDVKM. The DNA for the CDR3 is TGTGCCAGCAGTTTCCGGCAAGAGACCCAGTACTTC. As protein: CASSFRQETQYF.

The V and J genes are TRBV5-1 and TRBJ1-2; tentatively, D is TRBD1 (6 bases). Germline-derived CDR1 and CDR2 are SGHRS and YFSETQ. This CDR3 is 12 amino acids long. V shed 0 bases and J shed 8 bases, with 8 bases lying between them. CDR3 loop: CASSLGQVGYTF. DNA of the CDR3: TGCGCCAGCAGCTTGGGACAGGTCGGCTACACCTTC. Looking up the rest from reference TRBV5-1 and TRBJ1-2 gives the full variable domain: KAGVTQTPRYLIKTRGQQVTLSCSPISGHRSVSWYQQTPGQGLQFLFEYFSETQRNKGNFPGRFSGRQFSNSRSEMNVSTLELGDSALYLCASSLGQVGYTFGSGTRLTVV.

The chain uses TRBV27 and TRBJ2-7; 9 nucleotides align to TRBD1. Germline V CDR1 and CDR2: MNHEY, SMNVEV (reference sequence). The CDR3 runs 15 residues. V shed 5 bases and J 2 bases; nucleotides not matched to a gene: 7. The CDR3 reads CASSTGTGSPYEQYF. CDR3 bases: TGTGCCAGCAGTACCGGGACAGGGTCCCCCTACGAGCAGTACTTC.

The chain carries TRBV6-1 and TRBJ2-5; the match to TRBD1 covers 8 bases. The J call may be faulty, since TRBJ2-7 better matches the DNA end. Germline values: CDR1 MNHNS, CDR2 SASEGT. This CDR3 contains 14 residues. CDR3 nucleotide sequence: TGTGCCAGCAGGGACAGGGTGGGGAACTACGAGCAGTACTTC. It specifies CASRDRVGNYEQYF.

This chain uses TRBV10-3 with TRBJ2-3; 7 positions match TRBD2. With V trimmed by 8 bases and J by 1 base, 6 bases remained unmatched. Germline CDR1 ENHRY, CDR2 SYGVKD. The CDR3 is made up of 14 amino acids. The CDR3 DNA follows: TGTGCCATCCGCCCTAGCGGAGGCACAGATACGCAGTATTTT. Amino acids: CAIRPSGGTDTQYF.

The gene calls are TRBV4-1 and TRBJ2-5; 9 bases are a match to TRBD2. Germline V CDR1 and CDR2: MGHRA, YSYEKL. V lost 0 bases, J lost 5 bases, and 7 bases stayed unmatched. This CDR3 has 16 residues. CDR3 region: CASSQDWRGGLETQYF. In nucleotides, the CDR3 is TGCGCCAGCAGCCAAGATTGGCGGGGGGGCCTTGAGACCCAGTACTTC.

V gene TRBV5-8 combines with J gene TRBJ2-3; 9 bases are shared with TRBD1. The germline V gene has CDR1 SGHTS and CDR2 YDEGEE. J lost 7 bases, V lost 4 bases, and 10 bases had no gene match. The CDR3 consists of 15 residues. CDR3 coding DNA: TGTGCCAGCAGCCGGACAGGGGCCCTGCTGAATACGCAGTATTTT. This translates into CASSRTGALLNTQYF.

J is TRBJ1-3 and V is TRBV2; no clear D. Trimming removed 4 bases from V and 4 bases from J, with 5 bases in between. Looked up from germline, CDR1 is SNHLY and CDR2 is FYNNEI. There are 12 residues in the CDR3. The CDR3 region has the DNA TGTGCCAGCAGTGCTTTCGGAAACACCATATATTTT. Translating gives CASSAFGNTIYF. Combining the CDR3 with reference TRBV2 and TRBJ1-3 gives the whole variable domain EPEVTQTPSHQVTQMGQEVILRCVPISNHLYFYWYRQILGQKVEFLVSFYNNEISEKSEIFDDQFSVERPDGSNFTLKIRSTKLEDSAMYFCASSAFGNTIYFGEGSWLTVV.

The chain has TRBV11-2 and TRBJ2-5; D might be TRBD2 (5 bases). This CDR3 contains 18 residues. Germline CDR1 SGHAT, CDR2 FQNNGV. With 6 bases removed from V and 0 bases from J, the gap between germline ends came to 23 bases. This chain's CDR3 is CASSSPRLERGYQETQYF. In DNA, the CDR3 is TGTGCCAGCAGTTCTCCCCGGCTAGAGAGAGGGTACCAAGAGACCCAGTACTTC.

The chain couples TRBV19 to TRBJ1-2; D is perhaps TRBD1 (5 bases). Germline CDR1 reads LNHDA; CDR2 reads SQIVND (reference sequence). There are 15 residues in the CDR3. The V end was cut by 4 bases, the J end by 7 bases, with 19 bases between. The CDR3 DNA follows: TGTGCCAGTAGTAAGATGGGGCTCTGGGTGCTTGGCTACACCTTC. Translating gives CASSKMGLWVLGYTF.

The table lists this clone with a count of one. The CDR3, as DNA: TGTGCCAGCAGCTTAGCGCGGCCTAGTCGCGAGACCCAGTACTTC. Translating it yields CASSLARPSRETQYF. The chain carries TRBV7-8 and TRBJ2-5; no reliable D call. The CDR3 is 15 residues long. The germline CDR1 and CDR2 sequences are SGHVS and FQNEAQ. Trimming took 0 bases from V and 5 from J, leaving 13 bases between them.

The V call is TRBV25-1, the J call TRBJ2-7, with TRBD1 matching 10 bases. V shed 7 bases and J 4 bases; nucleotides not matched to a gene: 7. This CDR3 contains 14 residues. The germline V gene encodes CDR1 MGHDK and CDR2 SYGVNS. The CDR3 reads CASTGTGVSYEQYF. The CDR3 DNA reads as TGTGCCAGCACCGGGACAGGGGTGTCGTACGAGCAGTACTTC.

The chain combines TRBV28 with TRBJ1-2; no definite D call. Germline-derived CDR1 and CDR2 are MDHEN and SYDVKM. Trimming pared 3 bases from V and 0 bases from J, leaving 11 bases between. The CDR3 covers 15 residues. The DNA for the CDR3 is TGTGCCAGCAGTTTGGCCGGGGATCCTAACTATGGCTACACCTTC. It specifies CASSLAGDPNYGYTF.

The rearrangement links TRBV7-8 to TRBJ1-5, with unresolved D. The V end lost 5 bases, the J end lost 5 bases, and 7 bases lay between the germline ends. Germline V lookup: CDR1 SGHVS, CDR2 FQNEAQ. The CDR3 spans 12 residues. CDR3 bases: TGTGCCAGCAGCCAATTAGATCAGCCCCAGCATTTT. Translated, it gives CASSQLDQPQHF.

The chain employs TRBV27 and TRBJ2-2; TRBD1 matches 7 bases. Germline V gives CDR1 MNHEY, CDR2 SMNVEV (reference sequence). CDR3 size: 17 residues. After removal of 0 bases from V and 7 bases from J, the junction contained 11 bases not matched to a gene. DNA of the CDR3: TGTGCCAGCAGTTTATCTAGGCTAGACAGGGTTCACGGGGAGCTGTTTTTT. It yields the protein CASSLSRLDRVHGELFF.

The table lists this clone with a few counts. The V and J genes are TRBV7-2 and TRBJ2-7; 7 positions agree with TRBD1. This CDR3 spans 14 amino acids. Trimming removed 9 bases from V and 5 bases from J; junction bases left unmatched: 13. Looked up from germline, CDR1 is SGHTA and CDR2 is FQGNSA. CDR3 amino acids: CASTKGDRAHEQYF. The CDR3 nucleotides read TGTGCCAGTACCAAGGGCGACAGGGCCCACGAGCAGTACTTC.

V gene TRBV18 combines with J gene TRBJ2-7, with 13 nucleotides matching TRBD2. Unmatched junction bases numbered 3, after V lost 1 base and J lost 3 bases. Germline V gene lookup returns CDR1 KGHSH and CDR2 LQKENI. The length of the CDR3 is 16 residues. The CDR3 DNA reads TGTGCCAGCTCACCACTACTAGCGGGGGGGATCTACGAGCAGTACTTC. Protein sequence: CASSPLLAGGIYEQYF.